This TCR beta chain originates from a study of T cells after yellow fever vaccination. Study-level points and caveats: Most clones from primary vaccination were detected again post-booster (about 95% CD4, more than 85% CD8).

Worth noting for this clonotype: Antigen unknown.

V was pared by 8 bases and J by 7 bases, with 12 bases between. Germline assignment: CDR1 MGHDK and CDR2 SYGVNS. This CDR3 comprises 12 residues. TCRdb reprocessed the 5' RACE reads via MiXCR and lists one record per CDR3 protein. The repertoire holds about 260,000 distinct CDR3 sequences, about 5.2% seen once, with about 3.5% in the top ten. The receptor was isolated from a man between 18 and 29 years old who received the YFV17D yellow fever vaccine. This material consisted of CD4+ T cells sorted from PBMCs, taken on the day of the yellow fever booster vaccination. The rearrangement links TRBV25-1 to TRBJ1-5, with D possibly matching TRBD1 (5 bases). The CDR3 reads CASHPGNQPQHF. The CDR3 coding sequence is TGTGCCAGCCACCCAGGGAACCAGCCCCAGCATTTT. Using reference TRBV25-1 and TRBJ1-5 for the parts outside the CDR3, the full variable domain is EADIYQTPRYLVIGTGKKITLECSQTMGHDKMYWYQQDPGMELHLIHYSYGVNSTEKGDLSSESTVSRIRTEHFPLTLESARPSHTSQYLCASHPGNQPQHFGDGTRLSIL.